Following are 9 T cell receptor beta chains from one sample sequenced in a study of shared clonotypes between healthy human individuals (dated by TCRdb to 2019 to 2021). Library preparation used the immunoSEQ multiplex PCR assay. TCRdb took this table from immuneACCESS and kept in-frame rearrangements with V and J called. Such tables lack part of the clones; where checked against another copy, unresolved V genes explain under half of the gap, and the rest is unexplained. The sample records around 2.5 million clones, approximately 93% of which are singletons. About 0.34% of the sample is taken by the ten largest. Material: naive CD4+ T cells from PBMCs. This sample's cell subset or site label indicates: CD45RA+ positively selected. All receptors derive from a man aged 18 to 35 in good health. Some clones in this sample may be carry-over from other donors' samples.

J is TRBJ2-5 and V is TRBV2; 9 positions match TRBD1. CDR1 and CDR2 from the germline V gene are SNHLY and FYNNEI. Losses at the gene ends were 5 bases for V and 3 bases for J; bases not matched to a gene: 4. The CDR3 extends over 14 amino acids. CDR3 bases: TGTGCCAGCAGTCCTGACAGGGGGGAAGAGACCCAGTACTTC. This translates into CASSPDRGEETQYF.

Comment on this clone: One end of the junction varies from germline; a read error may be responsible. The sample contains more than one DNA sequence encoding this CDR3. The chain couples TRBV20-1 to TRBJ1-1; D possibly corresponds to TRBD1 (5 bases). Germline V CDR1 and CDR2: DFQATT, SNEGSKA (reference sequence). The CDR3 is made up of 11 amino acids. The CDR3 bases are TGCAGTGCTAGAAGACAGCCTGAGGCTTTCTTT. Its protein is CSARRQPEAFF.

This clone occurred a few times. The rearrangement joins TRBV19 to TRBJ1-5; D gene uncertain. The germline CDR1 and CDR2 sequences are LNHDA and SQIVND (reference sequence). This CDR3 has 12 residues. V was cut by 7 bases and J by 5 bases, with 9 bases left in between. This chain's CDR3 is CASKGGYQPQHF. CDR3 in DNA: TGTGCCAGTAAAGGAGGATATCAGCCCCAGCATTTT.

The rearrangement joins TRBV5-1 to TRBJ2-5; tentatively, D is TRBD1 (6 bases). The CDR3 contains 13 residues. V gave up 5 bases and J gave up 3 bases, with 11 bases separating them. Per the germline V gene, CDR1 is SGHRS and CDR2 is YFSETQ. CDR3 sequence: CASRGTPEETQYF. The CDR3 nucleotides are TGCGCCAGCAGAGGGACACCCGAAGAGACCCAGTACTTC.

This chain joins TRBV4-2 and TRBJ1-2, with 9 bases fitting TRBD1. This CDR3 is built from 17 residues. Germline trimming cut 6 bases from V and 3 bases from J; bases unmatched to any gene: 14. The germline gives CDR1 LGHNA, CDR2 YNFKEQ. Here the CDR3 DNA reads TGTGCCAGCAGTAAACGGGACAGGGAGATGAATTACTATGGCTACACCTTC. Its translation is CASSKRDREMNYYGYTF.

The genes are TRBV7-2 and TRBJ2-1; D call uncertain. The V end was cut by 6 bases, the J end by 4 bases, with 10 bases between. This CDR3 is 13 amino acids long. In germline, CDR1 is SGHTA, CDR2 FQGNSA. In DNA form, the CDR3 reads TGTGCCAGCAGGGGTGGTACGTACAATGAGCAGTTCTTC. Amino acids: CASRGGTYNEQFF. The entire variable domain, with the rest obtained from reference TRBV7-2 and TRBJ2-1, is as follows: GAGVSQSPSNKVTEKGKDVELRCDPISGHTALYWYRQSLGQGLEFLIYFQGNSAPDKSGLPSDRFSAERTGGSVSTLTIQRTQQEDSAVYLCASRGGTYNEQFFGPGTRLTVL.

The genes are TRBV7-3 and TRBJ2-7; D possibly uses TRBD1 or TRBD2 (5 bases each). Germline V CDR1 and CDR2: SGHTA, FQGTGA. This CDR3 region has 13 residues. Trimming pared 2 bases from V and 6 bases from J, leaving 11 bases between. The CDR3 nucleotides are TGTGCCAGCAGCTTACTATCAGGGACCGAGCAGTACTTC. This encodes CASSLLSGTEQYF.

The chain couples TRBV29-1 to TRBJ1-1; 9 nucleotides agree with TRBD1. The V segment lost 7 bases and the J segment 5 bases; nucleotides outside the gene matches: 5. The CDR3 extends over 12 amino acids. Germline lookup yields CDR1 SQVTM and CDR2 ANQGSEA. CDR3 loop: CSGHRGRTEAFF. The DNA for the CDR3 is TGCAGCGGACACAGGGGGCGAACTGAAGCTTTCTTT. The entire variable domain, with the rest obtained from reference TRBV29-1 and TRBJ1-1, is as follows: SAVISQKPSRDICQRGTSLTIQCQVDSQVTMMFWYRQQPGQSLTLIATANQGSEATYESGFVIDKFPISRPNLTFSTLTVSNMSPEDSSIYLCSGHRGRTEAFFGQGTRLTVV.

The genes are TRBV6-1 and TRBJ2-5, with 7 bases that match TRBD2. V shed 7 bases and J 5 bases; nucleotides not matched to a gene: 7. Germline V gives CDR1 MNHNS, CDR2 SASEGT. The CDR3 runs 13 residues. The CDR3 bases are TGTGCCAGCAAACAACTAGCGTGGGAGACCCAGTACTTC. This gives the protein CASKQLAWETQYF.